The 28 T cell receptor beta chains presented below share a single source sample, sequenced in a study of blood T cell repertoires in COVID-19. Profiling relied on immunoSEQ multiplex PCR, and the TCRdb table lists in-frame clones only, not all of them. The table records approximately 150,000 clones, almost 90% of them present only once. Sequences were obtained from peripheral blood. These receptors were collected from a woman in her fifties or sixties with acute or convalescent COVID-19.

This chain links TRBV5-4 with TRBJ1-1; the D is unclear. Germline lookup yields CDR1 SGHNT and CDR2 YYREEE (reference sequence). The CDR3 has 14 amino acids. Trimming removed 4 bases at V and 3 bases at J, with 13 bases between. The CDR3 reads CASSPAGLYTEAFF. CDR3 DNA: TGTGCCAGCAGCCCGGCGGGGTTATACACTGAAGCTTTCTTT.

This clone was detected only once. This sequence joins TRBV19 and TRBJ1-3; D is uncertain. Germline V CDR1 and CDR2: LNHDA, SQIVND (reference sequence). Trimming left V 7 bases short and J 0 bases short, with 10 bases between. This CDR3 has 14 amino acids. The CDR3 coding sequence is TGTGCCAGTACCCTCGGGTTCTCTGGAAACACCATATATTTT. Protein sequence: CASTLGFSGNTIYF.

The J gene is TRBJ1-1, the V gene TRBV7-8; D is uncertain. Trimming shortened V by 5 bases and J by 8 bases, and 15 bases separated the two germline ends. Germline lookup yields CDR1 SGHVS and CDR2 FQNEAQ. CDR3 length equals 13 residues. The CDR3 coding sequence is TGTGCCAGCAGCCCGCGTTTAAGTCCCGAAGCTTTCTTT. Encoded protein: CASSPRLSPEAFF.

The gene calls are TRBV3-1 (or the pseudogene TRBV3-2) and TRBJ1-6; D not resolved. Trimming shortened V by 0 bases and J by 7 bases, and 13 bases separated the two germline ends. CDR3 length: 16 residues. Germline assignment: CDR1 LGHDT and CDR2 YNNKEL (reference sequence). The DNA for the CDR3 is TGTGCCAGCAGCCAAGATCTCGGACTGGGGAATTCACCCCTCCACTTT. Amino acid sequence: CASSQDLGLGNSPLHF.

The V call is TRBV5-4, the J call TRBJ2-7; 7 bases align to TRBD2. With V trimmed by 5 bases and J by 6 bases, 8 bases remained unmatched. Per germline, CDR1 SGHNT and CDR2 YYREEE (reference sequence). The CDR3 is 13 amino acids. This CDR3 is CASRLTTGGEQYF. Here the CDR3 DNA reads TGTGCCAGCAGACTCACCACGGGGGGCGAGCAGTACTTC.

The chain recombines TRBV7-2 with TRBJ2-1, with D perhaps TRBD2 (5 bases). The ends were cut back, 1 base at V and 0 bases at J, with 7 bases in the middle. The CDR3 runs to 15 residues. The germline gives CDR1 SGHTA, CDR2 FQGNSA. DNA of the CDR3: TGTGCCAGCAGCTTAGAAGGGAGCTCCTACAATGAGCAGTTCTTC. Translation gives CASSLEGSSYNEQFF. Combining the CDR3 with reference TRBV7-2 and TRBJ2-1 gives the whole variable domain GAGVSQSPSNKVTEKGKDVELRCDPISGHTALYWYRQSLGQGLEFLIYFQGNSAPDKSGLPSDRFSAERTGGSVSTLTIQRTQQEDSAVYLCASSLEGSSYNEQFFGPGTRLTVL.

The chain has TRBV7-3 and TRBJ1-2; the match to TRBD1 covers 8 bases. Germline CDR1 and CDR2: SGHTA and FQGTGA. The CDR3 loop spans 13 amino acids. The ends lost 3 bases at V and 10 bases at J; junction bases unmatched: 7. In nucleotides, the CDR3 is TGTGCCAGCAGCTTCCAGGGGGCCGGAACCTACACCTTC. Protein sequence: CASSFQGAGTYTF.

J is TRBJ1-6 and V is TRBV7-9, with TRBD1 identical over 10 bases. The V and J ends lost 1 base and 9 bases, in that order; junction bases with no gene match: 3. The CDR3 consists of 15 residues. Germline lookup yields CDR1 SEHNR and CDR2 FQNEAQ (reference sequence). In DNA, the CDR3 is TGTGCCAGCAGCTTAGGGACAGGGGGTACTTCACCCCTCCACTTT. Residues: CASSLGTGGTSPLHF.

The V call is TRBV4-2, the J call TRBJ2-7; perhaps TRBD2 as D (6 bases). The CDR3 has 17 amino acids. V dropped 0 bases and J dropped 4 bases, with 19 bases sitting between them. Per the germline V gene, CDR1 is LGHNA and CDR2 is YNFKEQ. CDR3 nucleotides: TGTGCCAGCAGCCAAGAAGGGACTCAGAGCAGGGCTTACGAGCAGTACTTC. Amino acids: CASSQEGTQSRAYEQYF.

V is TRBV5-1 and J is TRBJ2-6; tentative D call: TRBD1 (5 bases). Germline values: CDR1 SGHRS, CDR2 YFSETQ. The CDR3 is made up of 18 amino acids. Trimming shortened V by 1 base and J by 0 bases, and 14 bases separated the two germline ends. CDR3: CASSLTGPSLSGANVLTF. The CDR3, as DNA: TGCGCCAGCAGCTTGACAGGACCCTCCCTCTCTGGGGCCAACGTCCTGACTTTC. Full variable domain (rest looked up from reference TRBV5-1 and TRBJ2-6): KAGVTQTPRYLIKTRGQQVTLSCSPISGHRSVSWYQQTPGQGLQFLFEYFSETQRNKGNFPGRFSGRQFSNSRSEMNVSTLELGDSALYLCASSLTGPSLSGANVLTFGAGSRLTVL.

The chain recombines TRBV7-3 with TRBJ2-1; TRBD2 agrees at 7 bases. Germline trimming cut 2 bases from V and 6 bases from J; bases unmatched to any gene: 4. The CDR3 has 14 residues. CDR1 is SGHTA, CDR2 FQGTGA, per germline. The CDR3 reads CASSLGTNINEQFF. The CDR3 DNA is TGTGCCAGCAGCTTAGGGACTAATATCAATGAGCAGTTCTTC.

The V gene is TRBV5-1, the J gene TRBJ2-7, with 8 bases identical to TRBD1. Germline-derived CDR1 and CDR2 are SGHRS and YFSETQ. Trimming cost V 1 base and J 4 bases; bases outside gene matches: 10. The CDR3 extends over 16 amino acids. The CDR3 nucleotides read TGCGCCAGCAGCTTGAGGGCAGGACAGGGATCATACGAGCAGTACTTC. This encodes CASSLRAGQGSYEQYF.

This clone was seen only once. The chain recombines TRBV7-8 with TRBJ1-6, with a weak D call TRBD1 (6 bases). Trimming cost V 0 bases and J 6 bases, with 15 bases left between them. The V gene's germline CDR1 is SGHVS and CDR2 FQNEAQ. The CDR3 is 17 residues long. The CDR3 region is CASSLASFRDTNSPLHF. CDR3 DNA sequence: TGTGCCAGCAGCTTAGCATCTTTCCGGGACACTAATTCACCCCTCCACTTT.

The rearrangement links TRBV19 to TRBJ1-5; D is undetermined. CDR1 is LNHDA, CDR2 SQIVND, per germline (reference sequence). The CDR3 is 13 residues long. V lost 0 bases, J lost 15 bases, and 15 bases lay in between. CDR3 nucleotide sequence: TGTGCCAGTAGTATAGATCTCGTTTCGGCAGGGCATTTT. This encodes CASSIDLVSAGHF. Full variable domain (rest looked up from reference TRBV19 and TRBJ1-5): DGGITQSPKYLFRKEGQNVTLSCEQNLNHDAMYWYRQDPGQGLRLIYYSQIVNDFQKGDIAEGYSVSREKKESFPLTVTSAQKNPTAFYLCASSIDLVSAGHFGDGTRLSIL.

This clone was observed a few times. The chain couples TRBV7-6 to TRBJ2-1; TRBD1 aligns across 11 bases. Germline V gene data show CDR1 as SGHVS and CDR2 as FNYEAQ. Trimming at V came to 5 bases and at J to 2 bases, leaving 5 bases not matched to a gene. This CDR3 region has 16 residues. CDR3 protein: CASSTRTGGTYNEQFF. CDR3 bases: TGTGCCAGCAGCACCCGGACAGGGGGCACCTACAATGAGCAGTTCTTC.

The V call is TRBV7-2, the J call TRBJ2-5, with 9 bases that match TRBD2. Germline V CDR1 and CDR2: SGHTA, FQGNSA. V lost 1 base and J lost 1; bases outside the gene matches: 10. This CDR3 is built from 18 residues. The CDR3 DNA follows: TGTGCCAGCAGCTTAGTGGGGAGTAGCGGGGGTTCCCAAGAGACCCAGTACTTC. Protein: CASSLVGSSGGSQETQYF. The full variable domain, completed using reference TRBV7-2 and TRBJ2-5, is GAGVSQSPSNKVTEKGKDVELRCDPISGHTALYWYRQSLGQGLEFLIYFQGNSAPDKSGLPSDRFSAERTGGSVSTLTIQRTQQEDSAVYLCASSLVGSSGGSQETQYFGPGTRLLVL.

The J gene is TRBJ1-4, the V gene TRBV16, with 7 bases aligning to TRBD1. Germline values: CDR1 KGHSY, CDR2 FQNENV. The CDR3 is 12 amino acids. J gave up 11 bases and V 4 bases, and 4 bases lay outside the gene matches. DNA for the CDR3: TGTGCCAGCAGCCTTACAGGGGAGAAACTGTTTTTT. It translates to CASSLTGEKLFF.

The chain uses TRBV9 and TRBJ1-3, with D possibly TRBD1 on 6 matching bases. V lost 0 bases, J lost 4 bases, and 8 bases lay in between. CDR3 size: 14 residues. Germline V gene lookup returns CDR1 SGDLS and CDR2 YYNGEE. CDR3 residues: CASSVEGEGNTIYF. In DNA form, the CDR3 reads TGTGCCAGCAGCGTAGAGGGGGAAGGAAACACCATATATTTT.

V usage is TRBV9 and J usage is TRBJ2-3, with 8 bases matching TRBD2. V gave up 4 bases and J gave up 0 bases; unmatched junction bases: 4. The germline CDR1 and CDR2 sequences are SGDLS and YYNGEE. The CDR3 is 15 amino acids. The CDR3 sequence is CASSQTSGSTDTQYF. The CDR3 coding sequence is TGTGCCAGCAGCCAAACTAGCGGTAGCACAGATACGCAGTATTTT.

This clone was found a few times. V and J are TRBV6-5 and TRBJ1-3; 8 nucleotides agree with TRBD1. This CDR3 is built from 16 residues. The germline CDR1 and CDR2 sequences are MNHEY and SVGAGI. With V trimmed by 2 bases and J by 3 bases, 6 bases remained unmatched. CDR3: CASSYLAGGVGNTIYF. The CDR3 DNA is TGTGCCAGCAGTTACCTGGCAGGGGGCGTTGGAAACACCATATATTTT.

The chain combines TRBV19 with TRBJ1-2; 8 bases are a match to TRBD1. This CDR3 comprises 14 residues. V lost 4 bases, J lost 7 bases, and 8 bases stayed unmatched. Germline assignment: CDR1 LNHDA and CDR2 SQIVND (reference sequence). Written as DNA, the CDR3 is TGTGCCAGTAGTACCAACCTCGGACAGGGTGGCTACACCTTC. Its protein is CASSTNLGQGGYTF.

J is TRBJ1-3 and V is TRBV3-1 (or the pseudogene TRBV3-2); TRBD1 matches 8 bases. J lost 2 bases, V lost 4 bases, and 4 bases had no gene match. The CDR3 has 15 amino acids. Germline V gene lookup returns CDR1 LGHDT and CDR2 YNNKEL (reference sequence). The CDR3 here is CASSPLTGAGNTIYF. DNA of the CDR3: TGTGCCAGCAGCCCTCTGACAGGGGCTGGAAACACCATATATTTT.

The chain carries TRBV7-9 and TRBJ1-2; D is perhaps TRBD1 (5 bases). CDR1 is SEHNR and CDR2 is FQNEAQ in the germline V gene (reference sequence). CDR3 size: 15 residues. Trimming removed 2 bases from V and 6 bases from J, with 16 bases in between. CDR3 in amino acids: CASSLFLGGNDGYTF. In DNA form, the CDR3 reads TGTGCCAGCAGCTTATTTCTGGGGGGTAATGATGGCTACACCTTC.

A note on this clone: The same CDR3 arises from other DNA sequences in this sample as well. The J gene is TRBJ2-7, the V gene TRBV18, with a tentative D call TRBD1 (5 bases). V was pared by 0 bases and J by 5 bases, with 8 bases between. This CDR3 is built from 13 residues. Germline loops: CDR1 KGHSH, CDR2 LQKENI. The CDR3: CASSPPGRDEQYF. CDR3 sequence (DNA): TGTGCCAGCTCACCACCGGGGCGCGACGAGCAGTACTTC.

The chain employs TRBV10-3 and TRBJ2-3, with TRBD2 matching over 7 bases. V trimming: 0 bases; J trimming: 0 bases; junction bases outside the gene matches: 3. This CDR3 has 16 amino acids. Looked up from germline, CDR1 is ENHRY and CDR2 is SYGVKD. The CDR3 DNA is TGTGCCATCAGTGAGTCGGGGGGGACTAGCACAGATACGCAGTATTTT. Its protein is CAISESGGTSTDTQYF.

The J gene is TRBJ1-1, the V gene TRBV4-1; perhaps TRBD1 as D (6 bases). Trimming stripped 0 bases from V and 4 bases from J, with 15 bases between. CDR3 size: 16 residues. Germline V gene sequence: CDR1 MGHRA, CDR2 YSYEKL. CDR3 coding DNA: TGCGCCAGCAGCCAAGATCGGGGGGGGCCTTCCACTGAAGCTTTCTTT. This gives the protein CASSQDRGGPSTEAFF.

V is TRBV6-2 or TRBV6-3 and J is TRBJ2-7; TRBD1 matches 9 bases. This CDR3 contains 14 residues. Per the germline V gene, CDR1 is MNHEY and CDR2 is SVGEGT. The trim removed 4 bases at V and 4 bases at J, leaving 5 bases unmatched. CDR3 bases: TGTGCCAGCAGTTTACAGGGGGCGAGTTACGAGCAGTACTTC. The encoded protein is CASSLQGASYEQYF.

CDR3 sequence: CASAEGSGNTIYF. CDR3 in DNA: TGTGCCAGCGCGGAGGGCTCTGGAAACACCATATATTTT. The chain links TRBV6-6 to TRBJ1-3; D is ambiguous. Per the germline V gene, CDR1 is MNHNY and CDR2 is SVGAGI (reference sequence). Trimming stripped 8 bases from V and 0 bases from J, with 8 bases between. This CDR3 comprises 13 residues.